This T cell receptor beta chain was identified in a study of regulatory T cells in long-lasting Graves disease (dated by TCRdb to about 2021). With regard to the full study: In the newly diagnosed Graves' disease group, patients had been taking antithyroid drugs for less than 3 months. This study used TCR sequencing and RNA sequencing of peripheral blood to compare persistent Graves' disease patients against newly diagnosed Graves' disease patients. The study took place in China and was registered as a clinical trial. A total of roughly 35 samples underwent TCR sequencing: about 13 from persistent and about 20 from newly diagnosed Graves' disease patients.

From the germline V gene, CDR1 is SNHLY and CDR2 is FYNNEI. The CDR3 measures 14 amino acids from cysteine to phenylalanine. CDR3 DNA only is kept here, 42 bases in frame from base 1. V is pared back by 2 bases and J by 6 bases, with 11 bases lying between the germline termini. Libraries were prepared through multiplex PCR. The run used an Illumina HiSeq 4000. To build TCR beta libraries, CDR3 regions were amplified by Arm-PCR using iRepertoire HTBI primers. Before sequencing, the PCR products went through gel purification. In the original analysis: A total of 62 TRBV and some 15 TRBJ segments were identified across samples and were used for gene usage analysis of CDR3 amino acid clonotypes. COPE and FqMerger were used to merge the filtered high-quality paired reads into contigs. BLAST was used to align contigs to IMGT TRBV, TRBD and TRBJ reference genes, with CDR3 defined following IMGT. Highly expanded clones were defined as clonotypes with a frequency above 0.1%. Shannon entropy was used to measure repertoire diversity, and the Gini coefficient was used to measure V-J evenness. A clonotype was considered public if more than one individual shared it. Using fastp at Q25 and MiXCR, TCRdb reprocessed the public reads and kept productive beta chains. CDR3 protein sequences are deduplicated, and each keeps its most common genes and DNA. TCRdb, rather than the study authors, made the V and J calls. The sample table shows 440,000 or so distinct CDR3 sequences, and about a sixth are seen once. Together, the top ten hold over 8.5% of the sample.

Only a few counts were recorded for this clonotype. Its antigen is not yet known. No base-level quality is on record; no much larger clone is a single base apart. Overall results and qualifications from the work: Because the primary lesion, thyroid tissue, could not be accessed, the study looked at peripheral blood alone. The small sample size was acknowledged by the authors as a limitation that may reduce accuracy. Persistent disease showed preferential use of TRBV28, TRBJ1-2 and TRBJ2-5, whereas newly diagnosed disease favored TRBV20-1 and TRBJ2-1. Sequencing and analysis were restricted to the TCR beta chain. Lower TCR Shannon entropy and fewer highly expanded clones were observed in persistent Graves' disease patients than in newly diagnosed patients, which suggested clonal expansion. Patients with persistent disease shared more public clonotypes (approximately 2,500) than newly diagnosed patients did (roughly 970).

This specimen's time point label, per the study, means: newly diagnosed GD, antithyroid drugs for less than 3 months. For both TCR sequencing and RNA sequencing, RNA was extracted from PBMCs in TRIzol. Graves' disease was diagnosed according to American Thyroid Association guidelines. Patients for the study were recruited at an endocrinology department in Xi'an, China. Each patient gave approximately 8.8 milliliters of peripheral blood, collected in an EDTA anticoagulant tube. PBMCs were isolated by Ficoll Paque Plus density gradient separation without further T cell sorting. An Agilent 2100 Bioanalyzer and agarose gel were used to check RNA quality, and a NanoDrop 2000 was used to measure RNA concentration. The same data also contributed to another study, on T cells in Graves' hyperthyroidism and ophthalmopathy. From that second study: Stable Graves' hyperthyroidism was defined as no progression to ophthalmopathy during 18 months of follow-up. Hyperthyroidism patients were newly diagnosed, with disease duration under 2 months, and aged 18 to 65 years. Exclusion was applied to patients with uncontrolled infections, other autoimmune diseases, pregnancy or lactation. Clinical symptoms, serum thyroxine and TRAb, thyroid ultrasound, and orbital computed tomography formed the basis for the diagnoses. For the first round of RT-PCR on the TCR CDR3, the HTBI primer set was used together with the Qiagen OneStep RT-PCR kit. Most expanded thyroid clonotypes (frequency above 0.001) were also detected in blood, suggesting blood repertoires may reflect thyroid immune responses. A model built on a 13 V-J signature distinguished ophthalmopathy from stable hyperthyroidism, reaching 85% to 90% sensitivity and approximately 81% specificity in cross-validation and 80%/75% in testing. In validation, progression to ophthalmopathy was predicted by the model with around 70% sensitivity and 72% to 80% specificity, a median of approximately 6.5 months before onset. To identify distinguishing TCR V-J signatures, a discovery cohort of roughly 100 patients was used, comprising under 45 with Graves' ophthalmopathy and 55 to 65 with stable Graves' hyperthyroidism. Whether ophthalmopathy could be predicted prospectively was tested in an independent validation cohort made up of under 20 hyperthyroidism patients plus 17 patients who later progressed to ophthalmopathy. The roughly 100 discovery patients were randomly divided into training and test sets at a 7:3 ratio. The study also compared thyroid tissue and blood T-cell repertoires from five or six Graves' hyperthyroidism patients. Following sampling, methimazole starting at 30 mg daily was given to hyperthyroidism patients, and high-dose intravenous methylprednisolone was given to ophthalmopathy patients. A second multiplex PCR round built the libraries, followed by size selection and purification. The libraries were sequenced on an Illumina HiSeq2000 using paired-end 100 bp reads. SOAPnuke was used to process the raw data, with reads discarded if the reads contained adapters or uncalled bases, had a mean Phred below 15, or lacked an exact constant-primer or identifier match. High-quality paired reads were merged with COPE v1.2.5, and unique nucleotide sequences were defined as clonotypes. MiTCR v1.1 was used to align clonotypes to the IMGT TRBV, TRBD and TRBJ reference segments. The analysis was restricted to V-J combinations with a frequency above 0.0001, which together covered 99.2% of the repertoires. A TCS score was defined as the ratio between F50 (clonal expansion) and ExV (chaos), using BLOSUM62-based TCRdist between CDR3 peptides within each V-J. Welch's t-statistics and random forest reduced several hundred V-J features to 10 to 15, which were used in a naive Bayes classifier (R e1071). No statistical method was used to fix the sample size in advance, and group allocation was not hidden from the investigators. The paper reports TCR Vbeta CDR3 sequencing of roughly 140 peripheral blood samples: around 41 ophthalmopathy, under 80 hyperthyroidism and approximately 17 progressor patients.

The rearrangement joined TRBV2 to TRBJ2-4; 5 matching bases give a weak D call of TRBD1. The sample was peripheral blood mononuclear cells (PBMCs), taken at new diagnosis, from a patient treated with antithyroid drugs. The receptor's source is a woman aged 25 to 39 with Graves disease. Donor details come from another sample of the same person, matched by shared clones. CDR3 reads: CASSEFRALNIQYF. The DNA sequence follows: TGTGCCAGCAGTGAATTCAGGGCCCTAAACATTCAGTACTTC.